This T cell receptor (beta chain) was retrieved from a study of blood T cell repertoires in COVID-19. Background on the study: The analysed material was cDNA or gDNA that came from T cells, B-cell-depleted T cells, or PBMCs.

Some clones are missing from TCRdb's copy, which holds only in-frame ones; the method was immunoSEQ multiplex PCR. The sample contains a few hundred thousand clones, 90% of which appear only once. Trimming removed 1 base from V and 1 base from J, with 14 bases in between. Germline V CDR1 and CDR2: SQVTM, ANQGSEA. This CDR3 has 15 residues. This clone was seen only once. Study members were between roughly 18 and 89 years old and lived in some 22 US regions. Sequenced input: PBMCs or T cells enriched from blood (not recorded which). The chain uses TRBV29-1 and TRBJ2-7, with D tentatively TRBD2 (6 bases). The source is a woman younger than 35 with acute COVID-19. The CDR3 nucleotides read TGCAGCGTTGAAGCGGTGTATCGGGGGTCCTACGAGCAGTACTTC. Amino acids: CSVEAVYRGSYEQYF.